Listed below are T cell receptor beta chains from one sample, sequenced in a study of blood T cell repertoires in COVID-19. The assay was immunoSEQ multiplex PCR, and TCRdb's table has in-frame clones only and misses some. The sample records tens of thousands of clones, over 65% being singletons. The sequenced material came from peripheral blood. The receptors originated from a human donor in a cohort sampled during active COVID-19. Each CDR3 is given with its conserved first and last residue.

cdr3_aa,v_call,j_call
CASSQGTGRGLQETQYF,TRBV3-1/TRBV3-2,TRBJ2-5
CASSMRFNSPLHF,TRBV19,TRBJ1-6
CASTAVGGVKETQYF,TRBV2,TRBJ2-5
CATCRKPAGRDEQYF,TRBV23-1,TRBJ2-7
CASREVSSGANVLTF,TRBV27,TRBJ2-6
CAISGGQQFGYTF,TRBV10-3,TRBJ1-2
CASSYVGQMNTEAFF,TRBV6-2/TRBV6-3,TRBJ1-1
CASSQATGASYEQYF,TRBV3-1/TRBV3-2,TRBJ2-7
CASSWGDRGPGEQYF,TRBV5-1,TRBJ2-7
CASSLDRDQPQHF,TRBV5-1,TRBJ1-5
CASSPGASNGGEQYF,TRBV18,TRBJ2-7
CASSGREGTYNEQFF,TRBV2,TRBJ2-1
CASGLTPSQTQYF,TRBV12-5,TRBJ2-5
CASSDSGAGLVKNIQYF,TRBV2,TRBJ2-4
CASSPNLQGLNYGYTF,TRBV3-1/TRBV3-2,TRBJ1-2
CASSEVADSGNTIYF,TRBV6-1,TRBJ1-3
CASSLSVEQYF,TRBV5-1,TRBJ2-7
CSVGQGDTEAFF,TRBV29-1,TRBJ1-1
CASSVTSGVTDTQYF,TRBV9,TRBJ2-3
CASSLTGPNEKLFF,TRBV5-8,TRBJ1-4
CASLGQGATNTGELFF,TRBV18,TRBJ2-2
CASSEHESGANVLTF,TRBV2,TRBJ2-6